This T cell receptor (beta chain) stems from a study of cytomegalovirus exposure and HLA in healthy donors. Study-level results: A previous analysis found most TCR beta V segments productive roughly 90% or roughly 30% of the time. Indistinguishable V segments, including TRBV6-2 and TRBV6-3, were excluded.

The PCR was carried out with 60 Vbeta primers and 13 Jbeta primers. TCRdb keeps only in-frame clones here, not all; method: immunoSEQ multiplex PCR. The table lists 85,000 to 130,000 clones, roughly 82% of them singletons, with about 1.6% in the top ten. Trimming removed 1 base from V and 0 bases from J, with 5 bases in between. The CDR3 loop spans 14 amino acids. Germline-derived CDR1 and CDR2 are SGHRS and YFSETQ. Healthy bone marrow donors made up the cohort. Of note for this clone: No antigen is known for it.

Sequenced input: PBMCs. The V and J genes are TRBV5-1 and TRBJ1-3; D gene uncertain. The TCR was taken from a middle-aged man in good health and CMV-seronegative. The CDR3 protein is CASSLTVSGNTIYF. In nucleotides, the CDR3 is TGCGCCAGCAGCTTGACAGTCTCTGGAAACACCATATATTTT.